This T cell receptor beta chain was sequenced in a study of T cell repertoires in cytomegalovirus infection. General observations from the study: HLA-C-restricted, CMV-specific TCR beta clonotypes were dominant ex vivo.

This clonotype was observed a few times. What it recognizes is unknown. Germline values: CDR1 LGHNA, CDR2 YNFKEQ. This CDR3 is 15 amino acids long. Trimming shortened V by 1 base and J by 3 bases, and 13 bases separated the two germline ends. TCRdb independently ran MiXCR on the reads; one entry per CDR3 protein. The sample carries roughly 350,000 distinct CDR3 sequences, roughly 34% recorded once. Sequencing was performed on cultured PBMCs, taken from culture after CMV antigen stimulation. The sequence came from a human donor in good health (CMV status not recorded). Some clones in this sample may be carry-over from other donors' samples. The chain combines TRBV4-2 with TRBJ2-7, with a tentative D call TRBD2 (5 bases). The CDR3: CASSQGPAAYYEQYF. Here the CDR3 DNA reads TGTGCCAGCAGCCAAGGCCCAGCGGCTTACTACGAGCAGTACTTC.